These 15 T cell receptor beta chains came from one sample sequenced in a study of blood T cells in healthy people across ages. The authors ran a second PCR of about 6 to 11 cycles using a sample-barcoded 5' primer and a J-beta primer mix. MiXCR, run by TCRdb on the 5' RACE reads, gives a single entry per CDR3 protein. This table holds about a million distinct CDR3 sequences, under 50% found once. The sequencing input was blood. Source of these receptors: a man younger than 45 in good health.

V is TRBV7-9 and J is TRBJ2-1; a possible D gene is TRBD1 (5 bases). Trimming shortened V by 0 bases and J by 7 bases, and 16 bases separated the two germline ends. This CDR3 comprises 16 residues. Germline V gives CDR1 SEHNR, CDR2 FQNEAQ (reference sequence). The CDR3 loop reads CASSLALGSQGNEQFF. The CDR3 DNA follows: TGTGCCAGCAGCTTAGCCCTGGGATCCCAGGGAAATGAGCAGTTCTTC.

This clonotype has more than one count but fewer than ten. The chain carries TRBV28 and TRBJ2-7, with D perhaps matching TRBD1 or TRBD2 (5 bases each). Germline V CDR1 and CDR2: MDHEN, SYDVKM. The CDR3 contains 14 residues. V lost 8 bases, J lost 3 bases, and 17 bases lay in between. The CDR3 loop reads CASALGDLNYEQYF. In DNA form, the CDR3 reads TGTGCCAGCGCGCTAGGGGACCTGAACTACGAGCAGTACTTC.

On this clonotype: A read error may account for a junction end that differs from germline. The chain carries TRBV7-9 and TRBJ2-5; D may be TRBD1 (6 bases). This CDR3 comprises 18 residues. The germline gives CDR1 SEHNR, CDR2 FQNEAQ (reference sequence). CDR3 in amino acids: CAGSLRQVPAQYQETQYF. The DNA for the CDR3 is TGTGCCGGCAGCCTCCGACAGGTCCCCGCTCAGTACCAAGAGACCCAGTACTTC.

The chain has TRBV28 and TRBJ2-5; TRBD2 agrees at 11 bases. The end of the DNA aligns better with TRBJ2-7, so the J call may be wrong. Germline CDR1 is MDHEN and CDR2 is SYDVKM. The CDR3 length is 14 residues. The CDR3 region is CASSVAGGPNEQYF. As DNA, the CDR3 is TGTGCCAGCAGTGTAGCGGGAGGGCCCAACGAGCAGTACTTC.

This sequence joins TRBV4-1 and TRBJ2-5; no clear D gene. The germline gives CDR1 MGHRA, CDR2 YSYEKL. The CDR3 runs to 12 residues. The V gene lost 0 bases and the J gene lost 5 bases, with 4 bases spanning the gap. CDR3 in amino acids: CASSQDFETQYF. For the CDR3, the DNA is TGCGCCAGCAGCCAAGATTTCGAGACCCAGTACTTC.

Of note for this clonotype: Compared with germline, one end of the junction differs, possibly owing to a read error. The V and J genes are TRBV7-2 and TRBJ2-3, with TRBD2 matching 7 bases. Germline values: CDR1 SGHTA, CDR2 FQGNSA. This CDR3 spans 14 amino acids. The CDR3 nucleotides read TGTGCCTGCAGCTGGGCGGGGGGCACAGATACGCAGTATTTT. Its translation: CACSWAGGTDTQYF.

This CDR3 reads CASSSEGESGYTF. The CDR3 nucleotides read TGTGCCAGCAGCTCGGAAGGCGAGAGCGGCTACACCTTC. The rearrangement uses TRBV5-4 and TRBJ1-2; no clear D gene. The germline V and J ends were trimmed by 3 bases and 8 bases, with 14 bases remaining between them. This CDR3 is 13 amino acids long. CDR1 and CDR2 (germline): SGHNT, YYREEE (reference sequence).

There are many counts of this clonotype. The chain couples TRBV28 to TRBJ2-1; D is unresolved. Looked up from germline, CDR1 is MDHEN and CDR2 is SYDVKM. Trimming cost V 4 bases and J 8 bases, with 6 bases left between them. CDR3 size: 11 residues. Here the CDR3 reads CASSSLHEQFF. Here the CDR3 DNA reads TGTGCCAGCAGTTCCCTCCATGAGCAGTTCTTC.

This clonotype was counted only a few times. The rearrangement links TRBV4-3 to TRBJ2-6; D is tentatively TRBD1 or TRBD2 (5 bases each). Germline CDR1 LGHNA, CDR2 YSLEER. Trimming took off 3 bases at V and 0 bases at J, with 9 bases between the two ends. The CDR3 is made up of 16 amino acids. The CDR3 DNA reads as TGCGCCAGCAGCCAGGGACGTACCTCTGGGGCCAACGTCCTGACTTTC. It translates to CASSQGRTSGANVLTF.

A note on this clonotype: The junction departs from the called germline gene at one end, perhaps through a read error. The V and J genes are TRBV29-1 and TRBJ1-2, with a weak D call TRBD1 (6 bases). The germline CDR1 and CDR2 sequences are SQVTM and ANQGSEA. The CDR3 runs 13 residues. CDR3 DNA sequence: TGCAGCGTTGTAAGGGGGGCAGACTATGACTACACCTTC. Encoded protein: CSVVRGADYDYTF.

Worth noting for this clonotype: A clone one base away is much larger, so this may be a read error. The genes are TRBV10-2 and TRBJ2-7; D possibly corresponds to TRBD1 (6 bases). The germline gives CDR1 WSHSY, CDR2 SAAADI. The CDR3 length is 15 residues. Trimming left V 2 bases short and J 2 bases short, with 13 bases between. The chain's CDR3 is CASSEDETGAYEQYF. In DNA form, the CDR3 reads TGCGCCAGCAGTGAGGATGAGACAGGCGCCTACGAGCAGTACTTC.

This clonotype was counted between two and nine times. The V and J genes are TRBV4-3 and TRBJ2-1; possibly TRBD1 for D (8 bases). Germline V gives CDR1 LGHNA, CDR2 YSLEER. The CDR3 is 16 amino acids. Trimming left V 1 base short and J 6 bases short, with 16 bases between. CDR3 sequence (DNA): TGCGCCAGCAGCCAAGTCACAGGGGGGGTAAGCAATGAGCAGTTCTTC. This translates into CASSQVTGGVSNEQFF.

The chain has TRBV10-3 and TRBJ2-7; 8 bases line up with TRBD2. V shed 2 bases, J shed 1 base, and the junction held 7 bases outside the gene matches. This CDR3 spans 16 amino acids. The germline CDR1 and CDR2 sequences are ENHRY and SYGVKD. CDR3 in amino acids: CAISEAAGGGSYEQYF. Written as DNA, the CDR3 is TGTGCCATCAGTGAGGCCGCCGGCGGGGGGTCCTACGAGCAGTACTTC.

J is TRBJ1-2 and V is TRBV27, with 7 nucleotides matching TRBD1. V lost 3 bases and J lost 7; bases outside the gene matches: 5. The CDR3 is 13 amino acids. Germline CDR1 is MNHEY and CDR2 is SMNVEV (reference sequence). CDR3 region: CASSLGQRSGYTF. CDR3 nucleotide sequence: TGTGCCAGCAGTTTGGGACAGCGCTCTGGCTACACCTTC.

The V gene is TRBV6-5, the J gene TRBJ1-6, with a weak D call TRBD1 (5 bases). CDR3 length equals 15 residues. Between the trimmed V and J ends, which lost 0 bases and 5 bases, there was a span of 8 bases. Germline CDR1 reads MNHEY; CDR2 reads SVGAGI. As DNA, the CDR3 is TGTGCCAGCAGTTACTCGCAGGGAGATAATTCACCCCTCCACTTT. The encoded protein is CASSYSQGDNSPLHF.